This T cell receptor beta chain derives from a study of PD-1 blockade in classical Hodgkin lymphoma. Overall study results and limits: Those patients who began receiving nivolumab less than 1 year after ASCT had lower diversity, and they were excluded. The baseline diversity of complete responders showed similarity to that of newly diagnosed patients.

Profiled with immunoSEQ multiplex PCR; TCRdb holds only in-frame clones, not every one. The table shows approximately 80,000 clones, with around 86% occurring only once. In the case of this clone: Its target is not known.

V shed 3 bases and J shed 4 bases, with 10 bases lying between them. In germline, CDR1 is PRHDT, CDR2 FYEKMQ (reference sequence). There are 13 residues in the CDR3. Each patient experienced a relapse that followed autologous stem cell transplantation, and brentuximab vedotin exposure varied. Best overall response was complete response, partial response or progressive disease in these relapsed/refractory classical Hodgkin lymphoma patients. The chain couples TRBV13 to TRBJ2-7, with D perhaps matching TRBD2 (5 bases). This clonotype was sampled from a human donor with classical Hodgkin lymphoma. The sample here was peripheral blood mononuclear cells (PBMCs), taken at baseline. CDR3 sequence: CASSFEGKYEQYF. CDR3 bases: TGTGCCAGCAGCTTTGAGGGCAAGTACGAGCAGTACTTC. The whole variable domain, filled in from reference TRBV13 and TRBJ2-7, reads AAGVIQSPRHLIKEKRETATLKCYPIPRHDTVYWYQQGPGQDPQFLISFYEKMQSDKGSIPDRFSAQQFSDYHSELNMSSLELGDSALYFCASSFEGKYEQYFGPGTRLTVT.